This TCR beta chain was identified in a study of cytomegalovirus exposure and HLA in healthy donors. Study-level points and caveats: Most sequenced TCRs were rare (though some public TCRs occurred in many donors).

Looked up from germline, CDR1 is MNHNS and CDR2 is SASEGT. J gave up 8 bases and V 6 bases, and 11 bases lay outside the gene matches. This CDR3 spans 15 amino acids. This clone was recorded once. As yet, its antigen is unknown. The PCR employed 60 Vbeta primers together with 13 Jbeta primers. Method: immunoSEQ multiplex PCR; TCRdb's copy keeps in-frame clones and lacks some. The table records about 200,000 clones, around 80% of them present only once. This TCR was recovered from a male donor in good health and CMV-seronegative. Sequencing was done on a sample of PBMCs. The chain is built from TRBV6-1 and TRBJ2-1; 9 bases map to TRBD2. The CDR3 sequence: CASRGGAGGFDEQFF. CDR3 DNA: TGTGCCAGCAGAGGAGGAGCGGGAGGCTTTGATGAGCAGTTCTTC.